This is a list of T cell receptor beta chains from one sample in a study of blood T cells in healthy people across ages. TCRdb re-called the 5' RACE reads with MiXCR, one entry per CDR3 protein. The table includes over a million distinct CDR3 sequences, around 55% detected once. The sample consisted of blood. These receptors were collected from a man younger than 30 in good health. CDR3s include the opening cysteine and the closing phenylalanine or tryptophan. A D gene is named only where the DNA matches it firmly. Some rows mark clone size as missing; the rest say once, few, many or name a class of expanded clone.

j_call | clone_size | v_call | d_call | cdr3_nt | cdr3_aa
TRBJ2-5 | . | TRBV28 | TRBD1 | TGTGCCAGCAGTTTTTTGACGGGACAGTCAGGGGAGACCCAGTACTTC | CASSFLTGQSGETQYF
TRBJ2-7 | . | TRBV7-2 | . | TGTGCCAGCAGCAGGGTACTCGGCTCCTACGAGCAGTACTTC | CASSRVLGSYEQYF
TRBJ2-6 | . | TRBV15 | TRBD1 | TGTGCCACCAGCGGGACAGTCTCTGGGGCCAACGTCCTGACTTTC | CATSGTVSGANVLTF
TRBJ2-3 | . | TRBV20-1 | . | TGCAGTGCTAGAGGCGATAGGGGACCCACAGATACGCAGTATTTT | CSARGDRGPTDTQYF
TRBJ2-1 | . | TRBV20-1 | . | TGCAGTGCTAGATCGTTTTTCGGGGGAGGGGGCTCCTACAATGAGCAGTTCTTC | CSARSFFGGGGSYNEQFF
TRBJ2-1 | . | TRBV7-2 | TRBD2 | TGTGCCAGCAGCTTATCCCCTCCGGGACTAGGAAATGAGCAGTTCTTC | CASSLSPPGLGNEQFF
TRBJ1-2 | . | TRBV5-4 | . | TGTGCCAGCAGCTTGAACCCAGCAATCTATGGCTACACCTTC | CASSLNPAIYGYTF
TRBJ2-7 | . | TRBV10-3 | TRBD1 | TGTGCCACCGAAGAGGACAGGGGAGAGCAGTACTTC | CATEEDRGEQYF
TRBJ1-1 | . | TRBV11-2 | . | TGTGCCAGCAGCCGAATCAACCGTCCCACTGGGGGCACTGAAGCTTTCTTT | CASSRINRPTGGTEAFF
TRBJ2-4 | few | TRBV21-1 | . | TGTGCCAGCAGCAGACGGGACGAAAACATTCAGTACTTC | CASSRRDENIQYF
TRBJ2-1 | . | TRBV7-6 | . | TGTTCCAGCAGCTTAGAGGGGGGGGGATACAATGAGCAGTTCTTC | CSSSLEGGGYNEQFF
TRBJ1-2 | few | TRBV4-1 | . | TGCGCCAGCAGCGCCGGAACCTATGGCTACACCTTC | CASSAGTYGYTF
TRBJ2-4 | . | TRBV6-6 | . | TGTGCCAGCAGTCGCGGATCCGTAGGCAAAAACATTCAGTACTTC | CASSRGSVGKNIQYF
TRBJ2-6 | . | TRBV20-1 | . | TGCAGTGCTAGATCCGGGGGTGGGGCCAACGTCCTGACTTTC | CSARSGGGANVLTF
TRBJ2-5 | . | TRBV29-1 | TRBD2 | TGCAGCGTGGACTCAACGGGGGGAGAGACCCAGTACTTC | CSVDSTGGETQYF
TRBJ1-5 | . | TRBV6-2/TRBV6-3 | . | TGTGCCAGCAGAACACAGGGTTTACAGCCCCAGCATTTT | CASRTQGLQPQHF
TRBJ2-5 | . | TRBV20-1 | TRBD2 | TGCAGTGCTCTTAGCGGGGGCCCCCAAGAGACCCAGTACTTC | CSALSGGPQETQYF
TRBJ1-2 | . | TRBV10-3 | . | TGTGCCTCTCACGCGGGGGCTTCTAACTATGGCTACACCTTC | CASHAGASNYGYTF
TRBJ1-1 | . | TRBV20-1 | . | TGCAGTGCTAGAGCTCCGGACGGCAAAATGAACACTGAAGCTTTCTTT | CSARAPDGKMNTEAFF
TRBJ1-4 | . | TRBV11-2 | . | TGTGCCAGCAGCTTAGTTGGAGATGAAAAACTGTTTTTT | CASSLVGDEKLFF
TRBJ1-2 | . | TRBV5-1 | . | TGCGCCAGCAGCCTATTAACCCGGGACACATATGGCTACACCTTC | CASSLLTRDTYGYTF
TRBJ1-2 | . | TRBV25-1 | . | TGTGCCAGCACCGAAAGCGGATACTATGGCTACACCTTC | CASTESGYYGYTF
TRBJ2-3 | few | TRBV4-1 | . | TGCGCCAGCCAGGGGGGAGTAGATACGCAGTATTTT | CASQGGVDTQYF
TRBJ2-2 | . | TRBV7-2 | TRBD1 | TGTGCCAGCAGCTCGCGGGACAGGGGTGCCGGGGAGCTGTTTTTT | CASSSRDRGAGELFF
TRBJ2-1 | . | TRBV20-1 | . | TGCAGTGCTTCTCCCAGGGGGGGGAATTACAATGAGCAGTTCTTC | CSASPRGGNYNEQFF
TRBJ1-1 | . | TRBV5-1 | . | TGCGCCAGCAGCCCGTGGGGGGCTCACACTGAAGCTTTCTTT | CASSPWGAHTEAFF
TRBJ2-5 | . | TRBV6-6 | . | TGTGCCAGCAGTCCCTTGGGGCTAGCGAGTAAAGAGACCCAGTACTTC | CASSPLGLASKETQYF
TRBJ1-1 | . | TRBV4-2 | . | TGTGCCAGCAGCCAAGAGAGTACAGGAGTAGTGAACACTGAAGCTTTCTTT | CASSQESTGVVNTEAFF
TRBJ1-4 | once | TRBV6-6 | . | TGTGCCAGCAGGGACACTTCTAATGAAAAACTGTTTTTT | CASRDTSNEKLFF
TRBJ2-1 | . | TRBV20-1 | TRBD2 | TGCAGTGCTAGAGCTGATAGCGGGAGGTATGAGCAGTTCTTC | CSARADSGRYEQFF
TRBJ2-7 | . | TRBV6-2/TRBV6-3 | . | TGTGCCAGCACCGTCGGGCTAGCTACCTACGAGCAGTACTTC | CASTVGLATYEQYF
TRBJ2-7 | few | TRBV20-1 | . | TGCAGTGCCAAACTAGCACAGGGCTCCTACGAGCAGTACTTC | CSAKLAQGSYEQYF
TRBJ2-1 | . | TRBV13 | TRBD1 | TGTGCCAGCAGCCATGCAAGGGGACAGGGGGCTGGTGAGCAGTTCTTC | CASSHARGQGAGEQFF
TRBJ2-7 | . | TRBV10-2 | . | TGCGCCAGCAGTGAGCCAATTGTGATGAGGGGACCATACGAGCAGTACTTC | CASSEPIVMRGPYEQYF
TRBJ2-1 | few | TRBV6-2/TRBV6-3 | . | TGTGCCAGCAGTGAGGGCTCCGGGGGTCGTTTCTACAATGAGCAGTTCTTC | CASSEGSGGRFYNEQFF
TRBJ2-7 | few | TRBV21-1 | . | TGTGCCAGCAGCCCTCGACAGGGGAGACGTTACGAGCAGTACTTC | CASSPRQGRRYEQYF
TRBJ2-7 | . | TRBV11-2 | TRBD1 | TGTGCCAGCAGTTGGGGACAGACCTACTACGAGCAGTACTTC | CASSWGQTYYEQYF
TRBJ2-7 | . | TRBV7-2 | TRBD2 | TGTGCCAGCAGCTTTTCTAGCGGGCTAGTCTACGAGCAGTACTTC | CASSFSSGLVYEQYF
TRBJ2-7 | few | TRBV29-1 | TRBD1 | TGCAGCGTTGGACAGGGAGTAGGCTACGAGCAGTACTTC | CSVGQGVGYEQYF
TRBJ2-5 | few | TRBV5-1 | . | TGCGCCAGCAGCGCAAGGGGACTCAAACAAGAGACCCAGTACTTC | CASSARGLKQETQYF
TRBJ1-6 | many | TRBV20-1 | . | TGCAGTGCTACGAGTTCGCTAACCCCCAATTCACCCCTCCACTTT | CSATSSLTPNSPLHF
TRBJ2-5 | . | TRBV5-1 | . | TGCGCCAGCAGCCCCAAGGCGGTAGGGGGAATTCGGGAGCAGTACTTC | CASSPKAVGGIREQYF
TRBJ2-7 | . | TRBV7-8 | . | TGTGCCAGCAGCTTAGTAGGTGGACTGAATTCCTACGAGCAGTACTTC | CASSLVGGLNSYEQYF
TRBJ2-5 | . | TRBV3-1 | . | TGTGCCAGCAGCCTTCACGGGGTAGTAAAGCAAGAGACCCAGTACTTC | CASSLHGVVKQETQYF
TRBJ2-3 | . | TRBV12-3/TRBV12-4 | TRBD2 | TGTGCCAGCAGTTCTTGGCGGGAGGACACAGATACGCAGTATTTT | CASSSWREDTDTQYF
TRBJ2-5 | . | TRBV11-2 | . | TGTGCCAGCAGCATAACAAGGGCCGGTGAGACCCAGTACTTC | CASSITRAGETQYF
TRBJ2-1 | . | TRBV20-1 | . | TGCAGTGCTAGGTGGACTTACAATGAGCAGTTCTTC | CSARWTYNEQFF
TRBJ2-7 | . | TRBV3-1 | . | TGTGCCAGCAGCCATTTGGGAGAGACCCGGTACTTC | CASSHLGETRYF
TRBJ2-7 | once | TRBV27 | TRBD2 | TGTGCCAGCAGTTTCCTCGCCCCTAGCGGGGTAGTTTACGAGCAGTACTTC | CASSFLAPSGVVYEQYF